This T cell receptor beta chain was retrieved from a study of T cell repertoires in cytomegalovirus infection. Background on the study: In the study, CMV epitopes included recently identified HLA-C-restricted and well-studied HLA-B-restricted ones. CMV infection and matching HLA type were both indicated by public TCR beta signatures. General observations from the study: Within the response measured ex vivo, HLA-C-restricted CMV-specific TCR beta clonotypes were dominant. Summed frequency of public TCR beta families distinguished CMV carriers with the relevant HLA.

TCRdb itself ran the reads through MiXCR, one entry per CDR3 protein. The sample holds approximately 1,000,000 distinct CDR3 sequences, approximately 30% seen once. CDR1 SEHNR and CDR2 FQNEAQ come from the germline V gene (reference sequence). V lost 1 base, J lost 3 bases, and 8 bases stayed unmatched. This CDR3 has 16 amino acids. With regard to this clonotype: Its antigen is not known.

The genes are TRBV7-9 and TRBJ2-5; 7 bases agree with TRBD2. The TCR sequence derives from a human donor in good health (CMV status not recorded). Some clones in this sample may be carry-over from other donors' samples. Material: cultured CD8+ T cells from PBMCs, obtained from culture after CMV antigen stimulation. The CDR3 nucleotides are TGTGCCAGCAGCTTAGTAGGGACTACCTGGAAAGAGACCCAGTACTTC. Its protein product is CASSLVGTTWKETQYF.